One sample yielded the 25 T cell receptor beta chains listed below, sequenced in a study of CXCR3-negative and CXCR3-positive naive CD8 T cells (dated by TCRdb to the late 2010s). The instrument given in TCRdb is NextSeq 550. The Human TCR Profiling Kit (MiLaboratory) was used to make UMI-labeled 5' RACE TRB cDNA libraries. TCRdb reanalyzed the reads, keeping one entry per CDR3 protein sequence and omitting DNA. The table for this sample records 69,000 or so distinct CDR3 sequences. 1.5% of the sample is held by the ten biggest clonotypes. Sequences were obtained from naive CXCR3- CD8+ T cells from blood. The sample's cell subset or site label, decoded: CD45RO-CCR7+CD27+CD95- naive CD8+ T cells lacking CXCR3 (TNR3-). These receptor sequences come from a human donor in good health. Some clones in this sample may be carry-over from other donors' samples.

This chain connects TRBV18 to TRBJ1-1. This CDR3 contains 14 residues. In germline, CDR1 is KGHSH, CDR2 LQKENI. CDR3 protein: CASSPRLDDTEAFF.

The V gene is TRBV28, the J gene TRBJ2-3. Germline CDR1 MDHEN, CDR2 SYDVKM. The CDR3 consists of 15 residues. The CDR3 sequence is CASSFRYSSTDTQYF.

The V and J genes are TRBV2 and TRBJ2-2; TCRdb designates TRBD2, a call that cannot be tested without DNA. Per germline, CDR1 SNHLY and CDR2 FYNNEI. The length of the CDR3 is 13 residues. Here the CDR3 reads CASSGREGGELFF.

CDR3 residues: CASSYSIARDRDEQYF. The chain is built from TRBV6-6 and TRBJ2-7; with no DNA, the TCRdb D assignment of TRBD2 cannot be verified. The CDR3 length is 16 residues. CDR1 is MNHNY and CDR2 is SVGAGI in the germline V gene (reference sequence).

The chain is built from TRBV20-1 and TRBJ2-7; the D gene TCRdb calls, TRBD2, cannot be checked with no DNA. CDR1 and CDR2 from the germline V gene are DFQATT and SNEGSKA (reference sequence). The CDR3 sequence is 12 residues long. Here the CDR3 reads CSARFEGAEQYF.

The chain couples TRBV6-2 or TRBV6-3 to TRBJ1-1; with no DNA, the TCRdb D assignment of TRBD1 cannot be verified. The CDR3 consists of 16 residues. Germline V gene lookup returns CDR1 MNHEY and CDR2 SVGEGT. The CDR3 here is CASSSPEDSPNTEAFF.

This chain uses TRBV25-1 with TRBJ1-5. The CDR3 runs to 14 residues. Per germline, CDR1 MGHDK and CDR2 SYGVNS. CDR3 region: CASSEWDSNQPQHF. The full variable domain, completed using reference TRBV25-1 and TRBJ1-5, is EADIYQTPRYLVIGTGKKITLECSQTMGHDKMYWYQQDPGMELHLIHYSYGVNSTEKGDLSSESTVSRIRTEHFPLTLESARPSHTSQYLCASSEWDSNQPQHFGDGTRLSIL.

The chain employs TRBV20-1 and TRBJ2-7; TCRdb lists TRBD1, though no DNA is available to test this call. From germline, CDR1 is DFQATT and CDR2 SNEGSKA (reference sequence). This CDR3 comprises 12 residues. CDR3 region: CSARTGRYEQYF.

The chain joins TRBV14 to TRBJ1-1; TCRdb selects TRBD1, and the lack of DNA leaves this call unchecked. CDR3 size: 13 residues. Germline V gene sequence: CDR1 SGHDN, CDR2 FVKESK. The CDR3 is CASSLGTGTEAFF.

V gene TRBV5-1 combines with J gene TRBJ2-7; TCRdb's D call, TRBD2, is unchecked because there is no DNA. The germline CDR1 and CDR2 sequences are SGHRS and YFSETQ. The CDR3 is made up of 16 amino acids. CDR3 loop: CASSLGGSQGGDEQYF.

The chain links TRBV27 to TRBJ2-1. This CDR3 contains 13 residues. Germline CDR1 is MNHEY and CDR2 is SMNVEV (reference sequence). The CDR3 sequence is CASSLIGVDEQFF.

The chain joins TRBV4-2 to TRBJ2-2; as DNA is missing, the TRBD1 call by TCRdb cannot be tested. There are 16 residues in the CDR3. Germline assignment: CDR1 LGHNA and CDR2 YNFKEQ. The CDR3 is CASSQAGGGHTGELFF.

The V gene is TRBV29-1, the J gene TRBJ1-5. In germline, CDR1 is SQVTM, CDR2 ANQGSEA. This CDR3 region has 15 residues. Here the CDR3 reads CSVEDPSSPGQPQHF.

The rearrangement links TRBV9 to TRBJ2-2; absent DNA, TCRdb's TRBD1 call cannot be checked. This CDR3 is built from 14 residues. The germline V gene encodes CDR1 SGDLS and CDR2 YYNGEE. The CDR3 loop is CASSLGGSTGELFF.

The chain joins TRBV20-1 to TRBJ2-3; there is no DNA to check the TCRdb D call of TRBD1. The CDR3 runs to 17 residues. In germline, CDR1 is DFQATT, CDR2 SNEGSKA (reference sequence). CDR3 loop: CSARDLRTGGRLDTQYF.

The CDR3 loop is CSVLRGFSYEQYF. V usage is TRBV29-1 and J usage is TRBJ2-7; there is no DNA to check the TCRdb D call of TRBD1. This CDR3 spans 13 amino acids. Germline V gene lookup returns CDR1 SQVTM and CDR2 ANQGSEA.

This chain joins TRBV10-3 and TRBJ1-2; the TCRdb D gene call, TRBD1, has no DNA to confirm it. CDR3 size: 15 residues. CDR1 and CDR2 from the germline V gene are ENHRY and SYGVKD. The CDR3: CAISESRAPNYGYTF.

This rearrangement joins TRBV3-1 to TRBJ2-7; TCRdb's D gene call, TRBD2, goes unchecked for lack of DNA. The CDR3 extends over 17 amino acids. Germline CDR1 LGHDT, CDR2 YNNKEL (reference sequence). The CDR3 protein is CASSPASWRPTYYEQYF.

The chain employs TRBV5-1 and TRBJ2-1; TCRdb picks TRBD2, but there is no DNA to check that call. There are 15 residues in the CDR3. The germline V gene encodes CDR1 SGHRS and CDR2 YFSETQ. CDR3 loop: CASSLVASGYNEQFF.

The V call is TRBV7-8, the J call TRBJ2-7; absent DNA, TCRdb's TRBD1 call cannot be checked. This CDR3 is 17 amino acids long. From germline, CDR1 is SGHVS and CDR2 FQNEAQ. CDR3: CASSLDYRSGGDYEQYF.

The CDR3 loop is CSARYGSSYEQYF. This chain links TRBV20-1 with TRBJ2-7. Germline loops: CDR1 DFQATT, CDR2 SNEGSKA (reference sequence). There are 13 residues in the CDR3.

The J gene is TRBJ2-1, the V gene TRBV5-1; TCRdb's D gene call, TRBD2, goes unchecked for lack of DNA. CDR3 size: 16 residues. Germline CDR1 reads SGHRS; CDR2 reads YFSETQ. The CDR3 protein is CASSLEGFSSYNEQFF.

The chain employs TRBV20-1 and TRBJ1-5. From germline, CDR1 is DFQATT and CDR2 SNEGSKA (reference sequence). The CDR3 consists of 14 residues. CDR3 in amino acids: CSARSWEENQPQHF.

The chain joins TRBV4-1 to TRBJ1-6. The CDR3 covers 15 residues. The V gene's germline CDR1 is MGHRA and CDR2 YSYEKL. This CDR3 reads CASSQIQSDNSPLHF.

The chain recombines TRBV5-1 with TRBJ2-1; TCRdb selects TRBD1, and the lack of DNA leaves this call unchecked. CDR1 and CDR2 from the germline V gene are SGHRS and YFSETQ. This CDR3 comprises 14 residues. The CDR3 sequence: CASSFGGAYNEQFF.